The table lists the clone carrying this TCR beta chain with a count of one. A second PCR, run for roughly 6 to 11 cycles, used a sample-barcoded 5' primer plus a J-beta primer mix. One entry per CDR3 protein results from TCRdb running MiXCR on the 5' RACE reads. The repertoire consists of about 720,000 distinct CDR3 sequences, with about 25% occurring once and the leading ten covering approximately 4%. The V gene end was trimmed by 2 bases and the J gene end by 4 bases; junction bases not matched to a gene: 11. The CDR3 is made up of 16 amino acids. Looked up from germline, CDR1 is MNHNS and CDR2 is SASEGT. This specimen comes from a study of blood T cells in healthy people across ages. The sample was also reused in another study, on T cells of mothers and their children. That publication notes: Each child gave about 3 million TCR beta CDR3 reads (each mother, over 9.5 million).

The sequence was collected from a boy between 10 and 17 years old in good health. Sequencing was done on a sample of blood. The chain employs TRBV6-1 and TRBJ2-7; the match to TRBD1 covers 7 bases. The CDR3 region has the DNA TGTGCCAGCAGTGAAAAGGACCCGGGCAGGGGGTACGAGCAGTACTTC. It encodes CASSEKDPGRGYEQYF.